This T cell receptor (beta chain) appears in the sequencing data of a study of cytomegalovirus exposure and HLA in healthy donors. The overall study: Out of roughly 170 million T cells, an earlier analysis found about 120 million unique TCR beta sequences in total.

Study-wide results and caveats: Most of the TCR beta V segments (in an earlier analysis) were productive either about 87% or about 30% of the time.

The table lists this clone with a count of one. What it binds is unknown. The CDR3 is 16 amino acids. Unmatched junction bases numbered 8, after V lost 0 bases and J lost 2 bases. CDR1 is SGHDT, CDR2 YYEEEE, per germline. PCR employed 60 Vbeta and 13 Jbeta primers. TCRdb's copy holds only in-frame clones and misses some; the assay was immunoSEQ multiplex PCR. The sample shows some 84,000 clones, 77% of them seen only once. Source material: PBMCs. The receptor's source is a boy between 10 and 17 years old in good health and CMV-seronegative. The genes are TRBV5-6 and TRBJ2-7, with 7 bases lining up with TRBD1. Here the CDR3 DNA reads TGTGCCAGCAGCTTGGGTGGGACAGTCGGAGCCTACGAGCAGTACTTC. This gives the protein CASSLGGTVGAYEQYF.